The 9 T cell receptor beta chains reported below all come from one sample, sequenced in a study of shared clonotypes between healthy human individuals. The data were produced by immunoSEQ multiplex PCR, yet TCRdb's version contains in-frame clones alone and is incomplete. The data contain fewer than 600,000 clones, 70% to 80% of them singletons. The source material was PBMCs. The receptors derive from a woman in her forties in good health. Some clones in this sample may be carry-over from other donors' samples.

This clone has more than one count but fewer than ten. V is TRBV7-9 and J is TRBJ1-1; 8 nucleotides match TRBD1. Germline CDR1 and CDR2: SEHNR and FQNEAQ (reference sequence). This CDR3 spans 17 amino acids. V was pared by 1 base and J by 1 base, with 8 bases of the junction left unmatched. The CDR3 region is CASSLGWAGGRNTEAFF. The DNA for the CDR3 is TGTGCCAGCAGCTTAGGGTGGGCAGGGGGCAGGAACACTGAAGCTTTCTTT. The variable domain in full, with the rest retrieved from reference TRBV7-9 and TRBJ1-1, is DTGVSQNPRHKITKRGQNVTFRCDPISEHNRLYWYRQTLGQGPEFLTYFQNEAQLEKSRLLSDRFSAERPKGSFSTLEIQRTEQGDSAMYLCASSLGWAGGRNTEAFFGQGTRLTVV.

The chain joins TRBV27 to TRBJ2-2; D might be TRBD2 (5 bases). CDR1 is MNHEY, CDR2 SMNVEV, per germline (reference sequence). Trimming took 2 bases from V and 0 from J, leaving 7 bases between them. The CDR3 runs to 15 residues. The CDR3 protein is CASSLRTPNTGELFF. The DNA for the CDR3 is TGTGCCAGCAGTTTAAGGACTCCGAACACCGGGGAGCTGTTTTTT.

In its sample, this clone was seen many times. The chain has TRBV7-3 and TRBJ2-2; D remains ambiguous. Germline V gene lookup returns CDR1 SGHTA and CDR2 FQGTGA. V was cut by 5 bases and J by 6 bases, with 7 bases left in between. The CDR3 extends over 12 amino acids. The CDR3 DNA reads TGTGCCAGCAGCCCGAGTTCCGGGGAGCTGTTTTTT. Its translation: CASSPSSGELFF.

The chain has TRBV7-2 and TRBJ2-3; 9 bases line up with TRBD2. Germline V gives CDR1 SGHTA, CDR2 FQGNSA. J lost 1 base, V lost 5 bases, and 7 bases had no gene match. The CDR3 runs to 16 residues. For the CDR3, the DNA is TGTGCCAGCAGCCAAAATATAGCGGGAGGCACAGATACGCAGTATTTT. Its protein is CASSQNIAGGTDTQYF.

The chain uses TRBV10-2 and TRBJ2-5; D ambiguous. V gave up 2 bases and J gave up 0 bases, with 4 bases separating them. CDR1 is WSHSY and CDR2 is SAAADI in the germline V gene. The CDR3 sequence is 13 residues long. The CDR3 sequence: CASSETDQETQYF. For the CDR3, the DNA is TGCGCCAGCAGTGAGACAGACCAAGAGACCCAGTACTTC.

This rearrangement joins TRBV5-1 to TRBJ1-1; a possible D gene is TRBD1 (5 bases). Germline V gene lookup returns CDR1 SGHRS and CDR2 YFSETQ. Trimming took off 1 base at V and 1 base at J, with 11 bases between the two ends. CDR3 length: 15 residues. The CDR3 DNA reads as TGCGCCAGCAGCTTGCAAGGCGGGACGAACACTGAAGCTTTCTTT. Residues: CASSLQGGTNTEAFF.

The chain uses TRBV18 and TRBJ2-4; D is perhaps TRBD1 or TRBD2 (5 bases each). V was pared by 3 bases and J by 2 bases, with 14 bases between. Germline V gene lookup returns CDR1 KGHSH and CDR2 LQKENI. The CDR3 length is 16 residues. The CDR3 DNA reads TGTGCCAGCTCACCGCCACCCGGGACGACCAAAAACATTCAGTACTTC. Translated: CASSPPPGTTKNIQYF.

V gene TRBV2 combines with J gene TRBJ2-5, with D perhaps TRBD1 (6 bases). Germline CDR1 is SNHLY and CDR2 is FYNNEI. The V gene lost 5 bases and the J gene lost 5 bases, with 18 bases spanning the gap. This CDR3 comprises 15 residues. The CDR3 DNA reads TGTGCCAGCAGTCCACACCGCAGGGGTTACGAGACCCAGTACTTC. Amino acid sequence: CASSPHRRGYETQYF.

This rearrangement joins TRBV5-1 to TRBJ2-4; tentatively, D is TRBD1 (6 bases). The length of the CDR3 is 16 residues. CDR1 and CDR2 from the germline V gene are SGHRS and YFSETQ. V lost 0 bases and J lost 0, with 10 bases in between. Here the CDR3 DNA reads TGCGCCAGCAGCTTGGATCAGGGGATAGCCAAAAACATTCAGTACTTC. It is translated as CASSLDQGIAKNIQYF.